One and the same sample provided the 10 T cell receptor beta chains below, sequenced in a study of monozygotic twins with inflammatory bowel disease. With the 5' RACE reads reprocessed, TCRdb shows one record per CDR3 protein and no DNA. The repertoire shows roughly 160,000 distinct CDR3 sequences; the top ten hold around 7.2%. Sequencing was done on a sample of blood. These receptors all come from a human donor with ulcerative colitis or Crohn's disease, or a healthy co-twin of an affected twin (not recorded which).

This chain joins TRBV7-2 and TRBJ2-5; the TCRdb D gene call, TRBD2, has no DNA to confirm it. Germline CDR1 reads SGHTA; CDR2 reads FQGNSA. The CDR3 spans 15 residues. This CDR3 is CASSLEISGRETQYF.

The gene calls are TRBV3-1 and TRBJ2-2; TCRdb indicates TRBD1, and absent DNA this call remains unverified. The CDR3 runs 13 residues. Germline CDR1 and CDR2: LGHDT and YNNKEL (reference sequence). CDR3 sequence reads: CASNLGRTGELFF.

The CDR3 loop reads CAISESTSGNYEQYF. The chain is built from TRBV10-3 and TRBJ2-7; TCRdb's D call, TRBD2, is unchecked because there is no DNA. Germline V gene sequence: CDR1 ENHRY, CDR2 SYGVKD. The CDR3 is 15 residues long.

The gene calls are TRBV11-2 and TRBJ2-2; absent DNA, TCRdb's TRBD2 call cannot be checked. The CDR3 length is 17 residues. Germline V gene data show CDR1 as SGHAT and CDR2 as FQNNGV. The CDR3 sequence: CASSSPLAGGRTGELFF.

The chain couples TRBV9 to TRBJ2-5; TCRdb reports TRBD1, a call that lacks DNA to check it against. Germline V gene lookup returns CDR1 SGDLS and CDR2 YYNGEE. CDR3 length: 14 residues. The CDR3: CASSVVAGGKTQYF.

This chain links TRBV12-3 or TRBV12-4 with TRBJ1-2. The CDR3 length is 12 residues. The CDR3 loop is CASSLRPNGYTF.

J is TRBJ1-2 and V is TRBV5-1. The CDR3 consists of 14 residues. Looked up from germline, CDR1 is SGHRS and CDR2 is YFSETQ. CDR3 sequence: CASSLEIQNYGYTF.

The V call is TRBV20-1, the J call TRBJ2-5. This CDR3 is built from 11 residues. The germline V gene has CDR1 DFQATT and CDR2 SNEGSKA (reference sequence). The CDR3 sequence: CSARIGETQYF.

The CDR3 loop reads CASSLGYRGRGSYNEQFF. The chain couples TRBV11-2 to TRBJ2-1; TCRdb proposes TRBD1, but this gene call is untestable without DNA. CDR1 is SGHAT and CDR2 is FQNNGV in the germline V gene. There are 18 residues in the CDR3.

V and J are TRBV10-3 and TRBJ1-1. The germline CDR1 and CDR2 sequences are ENHRY and SYGVKD. This CDR3 has 14 residues. The CDR3 spells CAISEGISNTEAFF.